The sequence of this T cell receptor beta chain was determined in a study of T cell responses to AZD1222 COVID-19 vaccine. Repertoires were generated with immunoSEQ multiplex PCR, while TCRdb's copy carries only in-frame clones and drops some. The profile shows about 110,000 clones, around 90% of them singletons. The receptor comes from an adult who received the AZD1222 COVID-19 vaccine. Sequencing used peripheral blood, obtained 28 days after the second AZD1222 dose.

The CDR3 spells CASRMAGLRSVGGYTF. CDR3 nucleotide sequence: TGTGCCAGCCGAATGGCCGGGTTAAGAAGCGTTGGTGGCTACACCTTC. The genes are TRBV28 and TRBJ1-2; no definite D call. Deletions cut 8 bases from V and 7 bases from J, with 26 bases between. Germline V gene data show CDR1 as MDHEN and CDR2 as SYDVKM. The CDR3 totals 16 residues.